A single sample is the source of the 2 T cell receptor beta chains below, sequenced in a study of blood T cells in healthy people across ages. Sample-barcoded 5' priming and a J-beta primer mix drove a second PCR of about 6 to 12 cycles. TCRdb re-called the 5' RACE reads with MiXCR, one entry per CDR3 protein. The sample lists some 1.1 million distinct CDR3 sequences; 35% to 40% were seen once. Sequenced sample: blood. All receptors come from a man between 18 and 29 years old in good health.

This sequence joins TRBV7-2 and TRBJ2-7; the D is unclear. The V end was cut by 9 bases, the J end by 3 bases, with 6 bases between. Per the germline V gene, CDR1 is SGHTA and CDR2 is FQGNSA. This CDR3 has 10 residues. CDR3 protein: CARGNYEQYF. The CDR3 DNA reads TGTGCCAGGGGGAACTACGAGCAGTACTTC.

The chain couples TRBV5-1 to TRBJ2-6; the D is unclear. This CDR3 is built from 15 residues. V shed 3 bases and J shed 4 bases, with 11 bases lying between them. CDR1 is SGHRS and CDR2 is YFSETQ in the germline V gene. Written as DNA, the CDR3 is TGCGCCAGCAGCTGGACGGGTCTCGGGGCCAACGTCCTGACTTTC. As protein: CASSWTGLGANVLTF.